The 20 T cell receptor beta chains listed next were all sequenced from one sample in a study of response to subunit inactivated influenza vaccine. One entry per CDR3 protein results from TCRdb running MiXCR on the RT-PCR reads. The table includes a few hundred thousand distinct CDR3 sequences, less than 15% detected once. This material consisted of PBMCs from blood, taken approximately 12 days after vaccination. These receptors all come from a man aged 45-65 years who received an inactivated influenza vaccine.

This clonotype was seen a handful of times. CDR3 bases: TGTGCCAGCAGGAGTCCATCTGGAAACACCATATATTTT. Its translation is CASRSPSGNTIYF. The chain joins TRBV7-6 to TRBJ1-3; no reliable D call. This CDR3 is built from 13 residues. CDR1 SGHVS and CDR2 FNYEAQ come from the germline V gene. V was clipped by 6 bases and J by 1 base, with 7 bases between them.

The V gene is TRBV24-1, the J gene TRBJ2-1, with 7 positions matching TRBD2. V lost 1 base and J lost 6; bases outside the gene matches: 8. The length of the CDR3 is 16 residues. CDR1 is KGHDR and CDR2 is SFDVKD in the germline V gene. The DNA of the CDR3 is TGTGCCACCAGTGATTTAGGGGCGGGGGAACTCAATGAGCAGTTCTTC. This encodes CATSDLGAGELNEQFF.

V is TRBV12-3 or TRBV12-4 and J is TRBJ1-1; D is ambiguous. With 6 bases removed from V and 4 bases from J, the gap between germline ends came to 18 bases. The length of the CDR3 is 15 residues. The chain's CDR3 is CASRAKQRVGTEAFF. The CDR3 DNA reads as TGTGCCAGCAGGGCCAAACAGAGGGTCGGCACTGAAGCTTTCTTT.

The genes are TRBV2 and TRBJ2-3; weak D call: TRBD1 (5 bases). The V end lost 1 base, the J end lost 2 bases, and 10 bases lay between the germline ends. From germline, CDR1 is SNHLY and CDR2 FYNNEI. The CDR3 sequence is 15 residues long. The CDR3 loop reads CASSEVWGHTDTQYF. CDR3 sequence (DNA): TGTGCCAGCAGTGAAGTTTGGGGCCACACAGATACGCAGTATTTT.

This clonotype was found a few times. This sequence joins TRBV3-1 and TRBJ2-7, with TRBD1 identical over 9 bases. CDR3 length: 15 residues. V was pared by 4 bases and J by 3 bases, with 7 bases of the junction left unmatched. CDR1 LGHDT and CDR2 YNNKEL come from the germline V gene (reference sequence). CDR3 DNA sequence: TGTGCCAGCAGCCGTCGGACAGGGGCGAACTACGAGCAGTACTTC. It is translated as CASSRRTGANYEQYF.

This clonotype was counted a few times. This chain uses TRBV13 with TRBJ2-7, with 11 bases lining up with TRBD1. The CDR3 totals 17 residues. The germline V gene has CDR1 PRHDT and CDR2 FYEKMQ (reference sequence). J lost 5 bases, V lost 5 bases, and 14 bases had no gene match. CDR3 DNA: TGTGCCAGCAGCCCGAGTAGGTGGACAGGGGGCTTGAACGAGCAGTACTTC. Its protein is CASSPSRWTGGLNEQYF. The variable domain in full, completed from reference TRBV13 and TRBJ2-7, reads AAGVIQSPRHLIKEKRETATLKCYPIPRHDTVYWYQQGPGQDPQFLISFYEKMQSDKGSIPDRFSAQQFSDYHSELNMSSLELGDSALYFCASSPSRWTGGLNEQYFGPGTRLTVT.

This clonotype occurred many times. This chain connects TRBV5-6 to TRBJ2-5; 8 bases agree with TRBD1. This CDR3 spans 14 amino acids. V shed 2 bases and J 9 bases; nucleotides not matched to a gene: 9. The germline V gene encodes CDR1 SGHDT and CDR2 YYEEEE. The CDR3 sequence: CASSLGTGGSAQYF. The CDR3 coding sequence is TGTGCCAGCAGCTTAGGGACAGGAGGATCGGCCCAGTACTTC.

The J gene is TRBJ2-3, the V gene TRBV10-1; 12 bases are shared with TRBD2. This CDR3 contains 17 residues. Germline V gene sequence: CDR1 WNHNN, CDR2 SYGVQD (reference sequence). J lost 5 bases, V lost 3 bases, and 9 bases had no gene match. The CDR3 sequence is CASSEAPSGGVKDTQYF. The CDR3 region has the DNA TGCGCCAGCAGTGAAGCCCCTAGCGGGGGGGTAAAAGATACGCAGTATTTT.

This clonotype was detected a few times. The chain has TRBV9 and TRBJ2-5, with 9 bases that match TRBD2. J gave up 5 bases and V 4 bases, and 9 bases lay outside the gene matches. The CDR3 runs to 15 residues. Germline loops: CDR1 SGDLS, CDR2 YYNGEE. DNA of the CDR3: TGTGCCAGCAGCCCCCGGACTAGCGCGGGGGAGACCCAGTACTTC. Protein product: CASSPRTSAGETQYF.

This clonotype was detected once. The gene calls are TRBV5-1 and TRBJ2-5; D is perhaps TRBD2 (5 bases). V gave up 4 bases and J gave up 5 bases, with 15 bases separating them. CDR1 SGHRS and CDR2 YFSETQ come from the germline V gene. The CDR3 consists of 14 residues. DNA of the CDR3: TGCGCCAGCAGCCCGGAACCTACGGGGGAGACCCAGTACTTC. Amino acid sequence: CASSPEPTGETQYF.

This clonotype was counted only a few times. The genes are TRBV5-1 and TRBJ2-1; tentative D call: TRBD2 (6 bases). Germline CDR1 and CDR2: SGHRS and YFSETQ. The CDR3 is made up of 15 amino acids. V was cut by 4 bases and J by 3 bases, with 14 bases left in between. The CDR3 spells CASSPRGANYNEQFF. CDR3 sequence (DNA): TGCGCCAGCAGCCCGCGCGGGGCAAACTACAATGAGCAGTTCTTC.

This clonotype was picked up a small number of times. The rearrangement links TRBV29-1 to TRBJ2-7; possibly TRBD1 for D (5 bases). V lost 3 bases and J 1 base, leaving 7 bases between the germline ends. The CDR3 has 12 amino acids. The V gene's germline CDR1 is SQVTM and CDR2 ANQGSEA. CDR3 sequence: CSVDQGSYEQYF. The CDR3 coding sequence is TGCAGCGTTGACCAGGGTTCCTACGAGCAGTACTTC.

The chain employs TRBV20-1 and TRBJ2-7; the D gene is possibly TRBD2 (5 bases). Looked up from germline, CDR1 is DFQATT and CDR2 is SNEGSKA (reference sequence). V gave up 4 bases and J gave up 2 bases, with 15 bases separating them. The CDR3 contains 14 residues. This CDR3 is CSAKITTGTYEQYF. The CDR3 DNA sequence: TGCAGTGCTAAGATCACTACCGGGACCTACGAGCAGTACTTC.

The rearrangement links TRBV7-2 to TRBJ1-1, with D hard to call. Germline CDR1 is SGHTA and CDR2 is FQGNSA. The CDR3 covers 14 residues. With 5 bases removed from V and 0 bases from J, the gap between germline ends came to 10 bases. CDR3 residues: CASSPRLLNTEAFF. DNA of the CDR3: TGTGCCAGCAGCCCCCGACTTCTGAACACTGAAGCTTTCTTT.

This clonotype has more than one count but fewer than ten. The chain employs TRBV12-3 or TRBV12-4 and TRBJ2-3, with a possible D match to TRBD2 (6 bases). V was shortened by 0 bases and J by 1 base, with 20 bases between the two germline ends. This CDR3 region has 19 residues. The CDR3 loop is CASSLANWYLWGGTDTQYF. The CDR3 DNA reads TGTGCCAGCAGTTTAGCGAATTGGTACCTTTGGGGGGGCACAGATACGCAGTATTTT.

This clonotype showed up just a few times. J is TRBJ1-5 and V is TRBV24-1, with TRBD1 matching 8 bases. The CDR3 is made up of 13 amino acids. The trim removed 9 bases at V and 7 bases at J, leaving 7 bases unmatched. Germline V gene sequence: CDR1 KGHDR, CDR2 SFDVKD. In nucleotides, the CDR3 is TGTGCCACCTCGACAGGGGTGCAACAGCCCCAGCATTTT. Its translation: CATSTGVQQPQHF.

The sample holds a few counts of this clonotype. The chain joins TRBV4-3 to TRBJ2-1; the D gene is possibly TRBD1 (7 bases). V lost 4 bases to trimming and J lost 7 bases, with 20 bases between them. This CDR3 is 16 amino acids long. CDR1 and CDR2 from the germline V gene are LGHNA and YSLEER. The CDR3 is CASSRGVGQYINEQFF. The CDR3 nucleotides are TGCGCCAGCAGCCGGGGGGTGGGACAGTACATTAATGAGCAGTTCTTC.

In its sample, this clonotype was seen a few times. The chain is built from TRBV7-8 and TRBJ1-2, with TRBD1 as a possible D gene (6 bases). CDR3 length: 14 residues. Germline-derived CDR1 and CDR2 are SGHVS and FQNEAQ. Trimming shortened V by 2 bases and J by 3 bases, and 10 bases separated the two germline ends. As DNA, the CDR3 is TGTGCCAGCAGCTTAAGTCACAGGGACTATGGCTACACCTTC. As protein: CASSLSHRDYGYTF. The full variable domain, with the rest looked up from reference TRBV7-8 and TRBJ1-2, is GAGVSQSPRYKVAKRGQDVALRCDPISGHVSLFWYQQALGQGPEFLTYFQNEAQLDKSGLPSDRFFAERPEGSVSTLKIQRTQQEDSAVYLCASSLSHRDYGYTFGSGTRLTVV.

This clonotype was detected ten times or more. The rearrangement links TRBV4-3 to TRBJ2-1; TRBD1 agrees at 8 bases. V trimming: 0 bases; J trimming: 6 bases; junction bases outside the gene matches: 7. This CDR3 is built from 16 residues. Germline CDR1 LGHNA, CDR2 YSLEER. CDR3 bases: TGCGCCAGCAGCCAAGATCGGACAGGGTTTCTCAATGAGCAGTTCTTC. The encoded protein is CASSQDRTGFLNEQFF.

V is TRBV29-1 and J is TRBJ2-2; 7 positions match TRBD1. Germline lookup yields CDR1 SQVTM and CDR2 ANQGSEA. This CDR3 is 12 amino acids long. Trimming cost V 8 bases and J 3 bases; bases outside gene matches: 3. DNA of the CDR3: TGCAGCACAACAGGGGACACCGGGGAGCTGTTTTTT. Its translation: CSTTGDTGELFF.